This passage covers 11 T cell receptor beta chains from one sample sequenced in a study of identical twins. Via MiXCR, TCRdb re-called the 5' RACE reads, giving one row per CDR3 protein. In the table there are about 190,000 distinct CDR3 sequences, less than 20% of which are singletons. Separately, the same data were catalogued under a study of T cells expressing NK-cell markers.

The specimen sequenced was CD8+ T cells sorted from blood. The receptor source for this set is a woman under 30 in good health.

The V gene is TRBV15, the J gene TRBJ2-3; D gene unclear. Germline V CDR1 and CDR2: LNHNV, YYDKDF (reference sequence). The V end was cut by 3 bases, the J end by 4 bases, with 11 bases between. This CDR3 is built from 14 residues. The CDR3 spells CATSRRPRSDTQYF. CDR3 nucleotides: TGTGCCACCAGCAGGAGGCCCCGATCAGATACGCAGTATTTT.

The J gene is TRBJ2-5, the V gene TRBV4-3, with D possibly matching TRBD2 (5 bases). The germline V gene encodes CDR1 LGHNA and CDR2 YSLEER. The CDR3 spans 15 residues. V lost 4 bases, J lost 5 bases, and 17 bases lay in between. The CDR3 protein is CASSPALGLGETQYF. The CDR3 DNA sequence: TGCGCCAGCAGCCCTGCCCTAGGACTGGGGGAGACCCAGTACTTC.

This clonotype has only a few counts. V usage is TRBV12-3 or TRBV12-4 and J usage is TRBJ2-1; 8 bases match TRBD2. Trimming removed 6 bases from V and 7 bases from J; junction bases left unmatched: 5. The CDR3 covers 13 residues. The CDR3 loop is CASSWASGNEQFF. The CDR3 DNA reads as TGTGCCAGCAGCTGGGCTAGCGGGAATGAGCAGTTCTTC.

This clonotype turned up a few times. The V call is TRBV29-1, the J call TRBJ1-2; tentative D call: TRBD1 (5 bases). CDR3 size: 12 residues. Germline CDR1 is SQVTM and CDR2 is ANQGSEA. Trimming took off 3 bases at V and 6 bases at J, with 11 bases between the two ends. CDR3 sequence (DNA): TGCAGCGTTGACAGGGACGGAGATGGCTACACCTTC. As protein: CSVDRDGDGYTF.

The genes are TRBV7-2 and TRBJ2-2, with unresolved D. The CDR3 runs 12 residues. V dropped 5 bases and J dropped 6 bases, with 7 bases sitting between them. Germline V gene lookup returns CDR1 SGHTA and CDR2 FQGNSA. The CDR3 here is CASSITAGELFF. The CDR3 DNA is TGTGCCAGCAGCATCACTGCCGGGGAGCTGTTTTTT.

The table lists this clonotype with a few counts. The gene calls are TRBV5-8 and TRBJ1-1; D remains unclear. V dropped 1 base and J dropped 7 bases, with 5 bases sitting between them. CDR1 SGHTS and CDR2 YDEGEE come from the germline V gene. The CDR3 has 11 residues. The CDR3 loop is CASSLNLEAFF. The DNA for the CDR3 is TGTGCCAGCAGCTTGAACCTTGAAGCTTTCTTT.

The chain combines TRBV10-3 with TRBJ1-2, with 7 bases fitting TRBD1. The V and J ends lost 4 bases and 6 bases, in that order; junction bases with no gene match: 8. Per the germline V gene, CDR1 is ENHRY and CDR2 is SYGVKD. CDR3 length equals 14 residues. The CDR3 is CAISAGQVLNGYTF. The CDR3 bases are TGTGCCATCAGTGCCGGACAGGTTTTAAATGGCTACACCTTC.

This chain connects TRBV7-9 to TRBJ2-7; D gene uncertain. The ends were cut back, 5 bases at V and 0 bases at J, with 14 bases in the middle. Germline V CDR1 and CDR2: SEHNR, FQNEAQ (reference sequence). The CDR3 sequence is 15 residues long. In DNA, the CDR3 is TGTGCCAGCAGCCCCACCGGGTCGGCCTCCTACGAGCAGTACTTC. It is translated as CASSPTGSASYEQYF.

V and J are TRBV12-3 or TRBV12-4 and TRBJ2-6, with 7 bases fitting TRBD1. V lost 5 bases, J lost 0 bases, and 13 bases stayed unmatched. The CDR3 is made up of 19 amino acids. CDR3 sequence reads: CASSPLTGNSFSGANVLTF. CDR3 in DNA: TGTGCCAGCAGTCCCCTGACAGGGAACTCATTCTCTGGGGCCAACGTCCTGACTTTC.

This clonotype has at least ten counts. V usage is TRBV12-3 or TRBV12-4 and J usage is TRBJ2-3; D ambiguous. V was pared by 8 bases and J by 2 bases, with 5 bases between. The CDR3 is 11 amino acids. CDR3 coding DNA: TGTGCCAGCCAAGTCACAGATACGCAGTATTTT. This encodes CASQVTDTQYF.

The table lists this clonotype with many counts. Written as DNA, the CDR3 is TGTGCCAGCAGCTCCCGAGGCGTAAAAGAGACCCAGTACTTC. This codes for CASSSRGVKETQYF. V gene TRBV7-9 combines with J gene TRBJ2-5; D is unresolved. The germline V gene encodes CDR1 SEHNR and CDR2 FQNEAQ (reference sequence). The ends were cut back, 4 bases at V and 3 bases at J, with 12 bases in the middle. The CDR3 has 14 amino acids.